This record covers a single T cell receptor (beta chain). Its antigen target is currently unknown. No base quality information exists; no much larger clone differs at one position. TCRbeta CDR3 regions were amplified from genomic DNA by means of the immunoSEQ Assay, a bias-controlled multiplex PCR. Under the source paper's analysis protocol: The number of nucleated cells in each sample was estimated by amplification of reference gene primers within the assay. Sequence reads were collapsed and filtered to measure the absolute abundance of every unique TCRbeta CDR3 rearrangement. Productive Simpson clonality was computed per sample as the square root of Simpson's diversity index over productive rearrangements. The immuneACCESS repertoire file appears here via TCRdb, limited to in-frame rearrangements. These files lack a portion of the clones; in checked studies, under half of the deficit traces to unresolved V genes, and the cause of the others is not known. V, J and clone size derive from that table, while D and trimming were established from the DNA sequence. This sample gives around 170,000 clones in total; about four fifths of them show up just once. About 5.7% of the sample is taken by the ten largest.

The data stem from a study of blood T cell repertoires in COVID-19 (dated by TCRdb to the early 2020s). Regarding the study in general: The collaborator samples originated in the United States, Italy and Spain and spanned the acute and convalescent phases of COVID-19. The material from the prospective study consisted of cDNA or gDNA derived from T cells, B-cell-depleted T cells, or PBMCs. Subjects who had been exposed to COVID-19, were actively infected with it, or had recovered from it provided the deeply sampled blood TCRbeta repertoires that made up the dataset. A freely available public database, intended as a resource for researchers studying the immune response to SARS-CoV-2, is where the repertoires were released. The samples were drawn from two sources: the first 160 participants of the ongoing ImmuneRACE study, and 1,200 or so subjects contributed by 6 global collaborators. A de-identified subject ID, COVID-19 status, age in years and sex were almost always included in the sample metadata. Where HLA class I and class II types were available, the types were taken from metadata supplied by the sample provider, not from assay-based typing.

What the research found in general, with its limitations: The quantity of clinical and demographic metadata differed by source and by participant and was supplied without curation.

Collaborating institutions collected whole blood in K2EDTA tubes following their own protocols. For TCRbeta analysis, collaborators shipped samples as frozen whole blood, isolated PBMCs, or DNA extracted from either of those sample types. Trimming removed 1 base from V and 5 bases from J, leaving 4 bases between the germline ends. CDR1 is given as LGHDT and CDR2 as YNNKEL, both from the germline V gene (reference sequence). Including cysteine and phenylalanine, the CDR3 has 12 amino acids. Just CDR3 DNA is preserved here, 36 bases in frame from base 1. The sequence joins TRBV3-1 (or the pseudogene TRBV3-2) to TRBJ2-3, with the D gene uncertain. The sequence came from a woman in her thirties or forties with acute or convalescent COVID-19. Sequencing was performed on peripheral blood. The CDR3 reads CASSQGKDTQYF. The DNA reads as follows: TGTGCCAGCAGCCAAGGTAAAGATACGCAGTATTTT.